This is a list of T cell receptor beta chains from one sample in a study of CD8+ T cells in alopecia areata. Sequencing was performed with immunoSEQ multiplex PCR; in TCRdb, only in-frame clones are kept and a portion is missing. Of roughly 60,000 clones in the sample, under 60% were seen once. Sequencing used CD8+ T cells sorted from blood, obtained at roughly week 36, from a patient treated with tofacitinib. The receptors were gathered from a human donor with alopecia areata. The CDR3 runs from the conserved cysteine through the conserved F or W. The order of the fields is clone size, J gene, V gene, D gene, CDR3 protein, CDR3 DNA. A D gene is named only where the DNA matches it firmly. The size of a clone is reported for some rows only, either as once, few or many, or as a class for expanded clones.

NA,TRBJ1-4,TRBV7-2,NA,CASSLLHGADSNAGLFF,TGTGCCAGCAGCTTACTACATGGCGCGGACTCTAATGCTGGACTGTTTTTT
NA,TRBJ2-7,TRBV9,NA,CASSVGDGWSDEQYF,TGTGCCAGCAGCGTAGGGGACGGATGGTCGGACGAGCAGTACTTC
NA,TRBJ2-1,TRBV15,NA,CATSRDRGGGLYNEQFF,TGTGCCACCAGCAGAGATAGGGGCGGAGGCCTTTACAATGAGCAGTTCTTC
NA,TRBJ2-1,TRBV9,NA,CASSVGYGNEQFF,TGTGCCAGCAGCGTTGGTTACGGCAATGAGCAGTTCTTC
NA,TRBJ2-5,TRBV4-3,TRBD2,CANSHTAGGTQETQYF,TGCGCCAACAGCCATACAGCGGGGGGTACCCAAGAGACCCAGTACTTC
NA,TRBJ2-2,TRBV6-5,TRBD2,CASSYDASGRGGELFF,TGTGCCAGCAGTTACGACGCTAGCGGGAGAGGCGGGGAGCTGTTTTTT
NA,TRBJ2-3,TRBV15,NA,CATSGPASTDTQYF,TGTGCCACCAGCGGGCCGGCCAGCACAGATACGCAGTATTTT
NA,TRBJ1-5,TRBV4-1,NA,CASSQYVDSNQPQHF,TGCGCCAGCAGCCAATACGTTGATAGCAATCAGCCCCAGCATTTT
NA,TRBJ2-7,TRBV5-1,NA,CASSPGAGGQYEQYF,TGCGCCAGCAGCCCAGGGGCGGGGGGACAGTACGAGCAGTACTTC
few,TRBJ2-1,TRBV7-7,NA,CASSLGVGAAEFF,TGTGCCAGCAGCTTAGGGGTTGGGGCAGCGGAGTTCTTC
NA,TRBJ2-7,TRBV11-2,TRBD2,CASSLLAARYEQYF,TGTGCCAGCAGCCTTCTAGCGGCCCGCTACGAGCAGTACTTC